This T cell receptor (beta chain) is from a study of shared clonotypes between healthy human individuals. It was CD45RO-negative cells, positively selected for CCR7, that made up naive CD8 cells, with terminally differentiated effector memory CD45RA+ cells excluded. The germline V and J ends were trimmed by 1 base and 2 bases, with 13 bases remaining between them. Germline CDR1 is SGHRS and CDR2 is YFSETQ. The CDR3 runs to 15 residues. Method: immunoSEQ multiplex PCR; TCRdb's copy keeps in-frame clones and lacks some. The table has some 2 million clones, roughly 95% seen once; the top ten hold approximately 1.2%.

The chain has TRBV5-1 and TRBJ2-7, with D maybe TRBD2 (6 bases). This sequence was found in a man aged 18 to 29 in good health. Material for sequencing was naive CD8+ T cells sorted from blood. The CDR3 spells CASSLTGLGAYEQYF. The CDR3 coding sequence is TGCGCCAGCAGCTTGACGGGACTGGGGGCCTACGAGCAGTACTTC.